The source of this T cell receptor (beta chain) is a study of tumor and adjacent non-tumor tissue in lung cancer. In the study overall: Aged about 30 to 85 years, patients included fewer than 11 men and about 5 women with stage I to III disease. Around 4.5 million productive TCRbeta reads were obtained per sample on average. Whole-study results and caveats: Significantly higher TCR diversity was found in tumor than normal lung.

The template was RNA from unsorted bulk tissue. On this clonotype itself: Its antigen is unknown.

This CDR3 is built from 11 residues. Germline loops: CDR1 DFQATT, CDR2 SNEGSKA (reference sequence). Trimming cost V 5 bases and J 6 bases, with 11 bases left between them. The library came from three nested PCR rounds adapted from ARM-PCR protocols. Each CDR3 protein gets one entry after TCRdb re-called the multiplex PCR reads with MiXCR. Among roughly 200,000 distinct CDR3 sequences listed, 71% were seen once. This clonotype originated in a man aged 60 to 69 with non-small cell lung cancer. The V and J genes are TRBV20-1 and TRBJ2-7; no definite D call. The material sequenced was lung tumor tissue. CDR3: CSAALTIEQYF. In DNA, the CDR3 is TGCAGTGCTGCATTGACAATCGAGCAGTACTTC.